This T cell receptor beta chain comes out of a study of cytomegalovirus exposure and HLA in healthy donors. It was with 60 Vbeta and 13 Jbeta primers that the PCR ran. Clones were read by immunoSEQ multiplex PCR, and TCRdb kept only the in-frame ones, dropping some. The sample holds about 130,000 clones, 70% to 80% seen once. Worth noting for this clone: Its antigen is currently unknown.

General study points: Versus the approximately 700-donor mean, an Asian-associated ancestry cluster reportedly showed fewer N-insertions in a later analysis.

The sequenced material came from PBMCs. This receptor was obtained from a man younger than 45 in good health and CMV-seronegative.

The CDR3, as DNA: TGCAGCGTTCTAACCGGGGAGCTGTTTTTT. Translated, it gives CSVLTGELFF. The chain employs TRBV29-1 and TRBJ2-2, with unresolved D. The CDR3 length is 10 residues. Trimming shortened V by 5 bases and J by 5 bases, and 3 bases separated the two germline ends. The germline gives CDR1 SQVTM, CDR2 ANQGSEA.